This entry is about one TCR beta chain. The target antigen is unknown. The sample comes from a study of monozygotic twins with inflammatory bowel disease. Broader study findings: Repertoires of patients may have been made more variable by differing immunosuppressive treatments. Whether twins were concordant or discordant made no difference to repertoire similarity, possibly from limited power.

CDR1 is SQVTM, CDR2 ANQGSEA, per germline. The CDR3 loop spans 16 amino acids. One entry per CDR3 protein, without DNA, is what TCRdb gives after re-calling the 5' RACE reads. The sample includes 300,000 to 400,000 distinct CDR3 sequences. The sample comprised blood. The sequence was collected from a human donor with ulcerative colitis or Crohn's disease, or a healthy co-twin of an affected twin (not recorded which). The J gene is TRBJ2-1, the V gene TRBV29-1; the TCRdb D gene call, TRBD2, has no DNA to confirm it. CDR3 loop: CSAIETTSNKQFEQFF.